This paragraph covers one T cell receptor (beta chain) sequence. This specimen belongs to a study of T-cell memory formation after mild COVID-19. Between the trimmed V and J ends, which lost 6 bases and 1 base, there was a span of 14 bases. This CDR3 is 15 amino acids long. Germline CDR1 reads SEHNR; CDR2 reads FQNEAQ (reference sequence). TCRdb redid the calling of the 5' RACE reads with MiXCR, one entry per CDR3 protein. The sample carries 35,000 to 55,000 distinct CDR3 sequences, roughly 9% recorded once. The sequence was obtained from an adult woman who had mild COVID-19 (a few samples of this study predate the infection). Cell type and time point are not known. V usage is TRBV7-9 and J usage is TRBJ2-3, with D maybe TRBD2 (6 bases). The sample comprised PBMCs or a T cell subset sorted from them (not recorded which). The CDR3 coding sequence is TGTGCCAGCAGTACCCGCGGGGAAGGCACAGATACGCAGTATTTT. It codes for CASSTRGEGTDTQYF.